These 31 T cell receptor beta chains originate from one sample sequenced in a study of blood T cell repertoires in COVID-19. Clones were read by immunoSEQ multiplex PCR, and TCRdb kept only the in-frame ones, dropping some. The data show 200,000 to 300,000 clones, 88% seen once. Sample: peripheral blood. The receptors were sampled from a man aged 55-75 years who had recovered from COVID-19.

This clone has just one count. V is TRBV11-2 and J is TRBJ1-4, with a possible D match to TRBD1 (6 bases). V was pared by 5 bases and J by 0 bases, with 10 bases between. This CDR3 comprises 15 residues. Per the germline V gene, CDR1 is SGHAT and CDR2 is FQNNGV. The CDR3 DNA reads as TGTGCCAGCAGCGGTGGACAGACAACTAATGAAAAACTGTTTTTT. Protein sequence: CASSGGQTTNEKLFF.

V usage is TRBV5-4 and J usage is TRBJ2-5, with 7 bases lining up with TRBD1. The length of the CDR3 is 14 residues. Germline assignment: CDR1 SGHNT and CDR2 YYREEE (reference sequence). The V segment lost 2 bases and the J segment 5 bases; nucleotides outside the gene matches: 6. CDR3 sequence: CASSFQGGGETQYF. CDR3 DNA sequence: TGTGCCAGCAGCTTTCAAGGGGGCGGGGAGACCCAGTACTTC.

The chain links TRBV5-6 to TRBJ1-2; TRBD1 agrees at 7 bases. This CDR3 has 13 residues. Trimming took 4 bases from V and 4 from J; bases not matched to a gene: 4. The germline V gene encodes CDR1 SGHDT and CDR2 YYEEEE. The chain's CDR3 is CASSTGTVYGYTF. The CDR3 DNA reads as TGTGCCAGCAGCACCGGGACAGTCTATGGCTACACCTTC.

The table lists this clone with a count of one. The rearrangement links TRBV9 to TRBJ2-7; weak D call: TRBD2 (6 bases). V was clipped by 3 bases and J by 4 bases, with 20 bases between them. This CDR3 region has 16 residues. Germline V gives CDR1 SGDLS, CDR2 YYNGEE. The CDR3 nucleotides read TGTGCCAGCAGCGGCGGTCCCACGGGGGAGACTTACGAGCAGTACTTC. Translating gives CASSGGPTGETYEQYF.

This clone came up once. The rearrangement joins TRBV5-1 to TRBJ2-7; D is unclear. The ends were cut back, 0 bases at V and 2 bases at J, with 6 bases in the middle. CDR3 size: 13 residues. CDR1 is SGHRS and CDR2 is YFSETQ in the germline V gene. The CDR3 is CASSLALAYEQYF. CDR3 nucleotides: TGCGCCAGCAGCTTGGCCCTAGCCTACGAGCAGTACTTC.

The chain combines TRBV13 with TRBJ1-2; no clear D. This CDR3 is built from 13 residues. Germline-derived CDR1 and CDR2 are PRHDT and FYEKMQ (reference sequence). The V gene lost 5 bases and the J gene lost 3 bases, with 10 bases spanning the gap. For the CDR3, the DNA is TGTGCCAGCAGCACCGGAGCTGACTATGGCTACACCTTC. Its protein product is CASSTGADYGYTF.

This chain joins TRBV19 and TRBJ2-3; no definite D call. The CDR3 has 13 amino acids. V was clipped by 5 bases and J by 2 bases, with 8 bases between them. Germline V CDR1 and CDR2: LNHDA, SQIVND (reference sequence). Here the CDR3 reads CASSSRHTDTQYF. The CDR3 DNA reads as TGTGCCAGTAGTTCCAGGCACACAGATACGCAGTATTTT.

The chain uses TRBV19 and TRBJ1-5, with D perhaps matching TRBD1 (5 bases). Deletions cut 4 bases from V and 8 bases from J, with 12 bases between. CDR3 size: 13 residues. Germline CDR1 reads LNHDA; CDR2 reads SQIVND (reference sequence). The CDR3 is CASSKDRGEPQHF. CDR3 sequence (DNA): TGTGCCAGTAGTAAAGACAGAGGTGAGCCCCAGCATTTT.

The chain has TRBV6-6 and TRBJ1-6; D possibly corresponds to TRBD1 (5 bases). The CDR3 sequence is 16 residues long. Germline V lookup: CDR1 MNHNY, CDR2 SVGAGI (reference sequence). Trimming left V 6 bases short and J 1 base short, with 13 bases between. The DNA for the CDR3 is TGTGCCAGCAGCAAATTGGGGGGTTCCTATAATTCACCCCTCCACTTT. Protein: CASSKLGGSYNSPLHF.

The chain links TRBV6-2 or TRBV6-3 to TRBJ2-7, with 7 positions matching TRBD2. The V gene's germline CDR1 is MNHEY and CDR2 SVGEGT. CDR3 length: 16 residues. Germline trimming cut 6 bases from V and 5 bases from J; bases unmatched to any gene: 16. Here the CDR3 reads CASSQTGGWSIHEQYF. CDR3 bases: TGTGCCAGCAGCCAAACCGGGGGGTGGTCTATCCACGAGCAGTACTTC.

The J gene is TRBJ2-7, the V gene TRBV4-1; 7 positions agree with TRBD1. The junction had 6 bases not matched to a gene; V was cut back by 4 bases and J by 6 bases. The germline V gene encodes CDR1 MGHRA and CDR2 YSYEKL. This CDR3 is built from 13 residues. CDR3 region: CASSLRDSSEQYF. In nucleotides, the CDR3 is TGCGCCAGCAGCCTCAGGGACAGTAGCGAGCAGTACTTC.

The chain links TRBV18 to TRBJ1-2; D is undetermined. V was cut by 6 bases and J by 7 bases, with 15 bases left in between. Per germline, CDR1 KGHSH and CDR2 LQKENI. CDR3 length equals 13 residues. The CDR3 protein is CASSPGQLLGYTF. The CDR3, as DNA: TGTGCCAGCTCCCCGGGTCAGCTACTTGGCTACACCTTC.

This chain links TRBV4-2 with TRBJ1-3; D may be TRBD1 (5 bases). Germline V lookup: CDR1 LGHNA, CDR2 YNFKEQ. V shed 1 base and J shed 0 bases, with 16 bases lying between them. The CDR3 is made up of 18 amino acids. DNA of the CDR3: TGTGCCAGCAGCCAAGCAGTCCTCAGAGACAGCTCTGGAAACACCATATATTTT. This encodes CASSQAVLRDSSGNTIYF.

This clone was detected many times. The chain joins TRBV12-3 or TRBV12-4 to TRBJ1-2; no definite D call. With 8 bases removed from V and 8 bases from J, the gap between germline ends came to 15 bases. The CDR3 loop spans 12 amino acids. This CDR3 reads CASALRRRGYTF. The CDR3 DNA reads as TGTGCCAGCGCCCTGCGGCGGCGGGGCTACACCTTC.

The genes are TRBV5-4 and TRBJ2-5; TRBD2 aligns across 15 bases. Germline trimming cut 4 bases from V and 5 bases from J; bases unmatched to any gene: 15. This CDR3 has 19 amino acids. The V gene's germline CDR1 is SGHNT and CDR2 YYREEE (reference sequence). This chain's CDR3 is CASSNQPGLAGGPWETQYF. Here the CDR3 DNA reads TGTGCCAGCAGCAATCAACCCGGACTAGCGGGGGGGCCCTGGGAGACCCAGTACTTC.

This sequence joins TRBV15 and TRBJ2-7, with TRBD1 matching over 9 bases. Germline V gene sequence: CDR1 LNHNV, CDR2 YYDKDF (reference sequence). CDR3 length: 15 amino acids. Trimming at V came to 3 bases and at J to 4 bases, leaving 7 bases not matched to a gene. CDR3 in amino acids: CATSSPGQGYYEQYF. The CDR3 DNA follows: TGTGCCACCAGCAGTCCGGGACAGGGATATTACGAGCAGTACTTC.

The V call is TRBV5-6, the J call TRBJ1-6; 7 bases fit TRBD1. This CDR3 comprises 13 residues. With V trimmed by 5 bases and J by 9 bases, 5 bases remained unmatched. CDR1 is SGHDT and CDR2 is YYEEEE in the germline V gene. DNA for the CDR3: TGTGCCAGCAGACCCGACAGGGTTTCACCCCTCCACTTT. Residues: CASRPDRVSPLHF.

CDR3 region: CASSESSGTSGYNEQFF. The CDR3 coding sequence is TGTGCCAGCAGTGAATCTTCCGGGACTAGCGGTTACAATGAGCAGTTCTTC. The chain couples TRBV25-1 to TRBJ2-1; 11 nucleotides agree with TRBD2. The trim removed 1 base at V and 4 bases at J, leaving 6 bases unmatched. CDR3 size: 17 residues. Germline V gene data show CDR1 as MGHDK and CDR2 as SYGVNS.

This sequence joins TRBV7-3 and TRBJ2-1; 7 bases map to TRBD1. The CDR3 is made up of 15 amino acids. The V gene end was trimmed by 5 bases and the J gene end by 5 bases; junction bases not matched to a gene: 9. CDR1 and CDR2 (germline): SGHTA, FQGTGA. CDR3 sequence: CASSQTGTGNNEQFF. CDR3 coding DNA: TGTGCCAGCAGCCAGACAGGGACGGGGAACAATGAGCAGTTCTTC.

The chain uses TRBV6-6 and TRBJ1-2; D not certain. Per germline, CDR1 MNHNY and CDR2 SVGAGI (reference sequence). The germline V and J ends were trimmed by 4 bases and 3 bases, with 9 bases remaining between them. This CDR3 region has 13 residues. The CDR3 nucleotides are TGTGCCAGCAGTTTTGTCCGGGACTATGGCTACACCTTC. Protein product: CASSFVRDYGYTF.

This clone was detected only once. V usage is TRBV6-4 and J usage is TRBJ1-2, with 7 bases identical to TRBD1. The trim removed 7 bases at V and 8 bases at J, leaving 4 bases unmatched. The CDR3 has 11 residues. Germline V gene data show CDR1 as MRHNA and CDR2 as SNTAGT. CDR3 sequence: CASKGTVGYTF. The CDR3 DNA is TGTGCCAGCAAGGGGACAGTCGGCTACACCTTC.

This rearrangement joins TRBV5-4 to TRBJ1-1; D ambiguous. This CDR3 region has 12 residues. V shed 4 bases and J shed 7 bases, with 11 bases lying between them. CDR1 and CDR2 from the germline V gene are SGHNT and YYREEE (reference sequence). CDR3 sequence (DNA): TGTGCCAGCAGCATCCCATTCGGTGAAGCTTTCTTT. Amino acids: CASSIPFGEAFF.

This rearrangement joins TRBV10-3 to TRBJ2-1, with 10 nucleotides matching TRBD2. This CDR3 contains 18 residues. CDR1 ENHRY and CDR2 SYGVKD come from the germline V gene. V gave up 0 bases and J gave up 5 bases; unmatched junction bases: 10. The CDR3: CAISESTKSGGAHNEQFF. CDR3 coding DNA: TGTGCCATCAGTGAGTCGACCAAGAGCGGGGGGGCACACAATGAGCAGTTCTTC.

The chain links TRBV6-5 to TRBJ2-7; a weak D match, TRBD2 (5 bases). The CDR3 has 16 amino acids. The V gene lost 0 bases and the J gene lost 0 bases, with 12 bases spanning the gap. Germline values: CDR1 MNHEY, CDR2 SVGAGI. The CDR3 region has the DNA TGTGCCAGCAGTTACTCTTGGACTCTCAGCTCCTACGAGCAGTACTTC. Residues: CASSYSWTLSSYEQYF.

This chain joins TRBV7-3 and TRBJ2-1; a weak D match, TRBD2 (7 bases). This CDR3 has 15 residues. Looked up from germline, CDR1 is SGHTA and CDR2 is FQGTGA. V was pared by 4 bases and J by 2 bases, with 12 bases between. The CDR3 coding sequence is TGTGCCAGCAGCTCGACGGGGGGCCCCTACAATGAGCAGTTCTTC. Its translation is CASSSTGGPYNEQFF.

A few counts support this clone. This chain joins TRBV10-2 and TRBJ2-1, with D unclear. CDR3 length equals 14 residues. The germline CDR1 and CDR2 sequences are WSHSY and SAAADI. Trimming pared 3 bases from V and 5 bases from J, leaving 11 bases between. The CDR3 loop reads CASSEWRIHNEQFF. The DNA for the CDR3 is TGCGCCAGCAGTGAATGGCGGATCCACAATGAGCAGTTCTTC.

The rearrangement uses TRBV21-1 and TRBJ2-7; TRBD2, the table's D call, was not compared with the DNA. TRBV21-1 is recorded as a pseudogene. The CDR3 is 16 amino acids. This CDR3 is CASSATPRGGSYEQYF. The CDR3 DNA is TGTGCCAGCAGCGCCACACCCAGGGGAGGGTCCTACGAGCAGTACTTC.

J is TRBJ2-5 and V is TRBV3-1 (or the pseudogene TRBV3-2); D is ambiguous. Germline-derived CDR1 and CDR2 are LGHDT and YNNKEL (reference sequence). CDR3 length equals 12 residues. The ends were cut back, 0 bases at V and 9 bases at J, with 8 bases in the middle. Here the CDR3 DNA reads TGTGCCAGCAGCCAAGACCACCGGGCCCAGTACTTC. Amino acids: CASSQDHRAQYF.

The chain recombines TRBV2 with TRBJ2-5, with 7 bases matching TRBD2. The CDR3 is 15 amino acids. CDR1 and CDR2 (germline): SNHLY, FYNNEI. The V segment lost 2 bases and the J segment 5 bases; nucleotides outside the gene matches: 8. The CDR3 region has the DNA TGTGCCAGCAGTGAACAAAAACTAGCGAGGGAGACCCAGTACTTC. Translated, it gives CASSEQKLARETQYF. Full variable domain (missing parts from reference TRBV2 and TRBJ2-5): EPEVTQTPSHQVTQMGQEVILRCVPISNHLYFYWYRQILGQKVEFLVSFYNNEISEKSEIFDDQFSVERPDGSNFTLKIRSTKLEDSAMYFCASSEQKLARETQYFGPGTRLLVL.

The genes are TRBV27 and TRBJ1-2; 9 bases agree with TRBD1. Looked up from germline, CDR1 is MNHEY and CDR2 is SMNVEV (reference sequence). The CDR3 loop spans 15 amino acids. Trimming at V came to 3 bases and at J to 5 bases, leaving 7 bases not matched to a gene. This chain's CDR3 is CASSLGQGFRYGYTF. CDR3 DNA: TGTGCCAGCAGTTTGGGACAGGGATTCCGTTATGGCTACACCTTC.

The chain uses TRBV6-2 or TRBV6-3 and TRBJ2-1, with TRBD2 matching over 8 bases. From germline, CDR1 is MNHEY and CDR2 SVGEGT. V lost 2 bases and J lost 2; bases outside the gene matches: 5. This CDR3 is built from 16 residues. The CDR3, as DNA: TGTGCCAGCAGTTACACGGCGGGGGGTGCCTACAATGAGCAGTTCTTC. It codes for CASSYTAGGAYNEQFF.